Listed below are T cell receptor beta chains from one sample, sequenced in a study of vaccination effects on CD4 cells after COVID-19. No antigen is known for these receptors. TCRdb keeps only in-frame clones here, not all; method: immunoSEQ multiplex PCR. Counted here are approximately 15,000 clones, about 70% occurring once; the ten biggest clones make up 20% to 25%. This specimen was CD4+ T cells from PBMCs cultured with SARS-CoV-2 spike peptides, taken after COVID-19 vaccination. The origin of the receptors is a human donor who had a prior SARS-CoV-2 infection. CDR3s include the opening cysteine and the closing phenylalanine or tryptophan. D genes are given only for firm matches. Clone size, where shown, is once, few, many, or a class for clones that have expanded.

D	J	size	V	DNA	CDR3
NA	TRBJ1-2	NA	TRBV5-1	TGCGCCAGCAGCTTGACAATAGGGTATGGCTACACCTTC	CASSLTIGYGYTF
NA	TRBJ1-3	NA	TRBV14	TGTGCCAGCAGCCAGCAGGGTTTTGGAAACACCATATATTTT	CASSQQGFGNTIYF
NA	TRBJ1-1	NA	TRBV5-4	TGTGCCAGCAGCCCGGGAGGGGTTCGGAACACTGAAGCTTTCTTT	CASSPGGVRNTEAFF
NA	TRBJ1-2	NA	TRBV6-5	TGTGCCAGCAGTTACTCGCCCAGCACTAACTATGGCTACACCTTC	CASSYSPSTNYGYTF
NA	TRBJ1-2	NA	TRBV18	TGTGCCAGCTCAGCACCGGACAGAAACTATGGCTACACCTTC	CASSAPDRNYGYTF
NA	TRBJ2-3	NA	TRBV5-4	TGTGCCAGCAGCTACCTTTGGGAGCCTGATACGCAGTATTTT	CASSYLWEPDTQYF
NA	TRBJ2-2	NA	TRBV6-5	TGTGCCAGCACCATATCGGTCCTGACCGGGGAGCTGTTTTTT	CASTISVLTGELFF
NA	TRBJ1-4	NA	TRBV5-1	TGCGCCAGCAGCCCCTGGACCCCCGGTCGGGAAAAACTGTTTTTT	CASSPWTPGREKLFF
TRBD2	TRBJ2-1	NA	TRBV27	TGTGCCAGCAGTTTCCCCCCCCTAGCGGGGCCCTACAATGAGCAGTTCTTC	CASSFPPLAGPYNEQFF
NA	TRBJ1-2	NA	TRBV7-2	TGTGCCAGCAGCTTAGGGGGTTATGGCTACACCTTC	CASSLGGYGYTF
NA	TRBJ1-3	NA	TRBV5-1	TGCGCCAGCAGCCCGGGAAGGGGACTCTCGAGCTCTGGAAACACCATATATTTT	CASSPGRGLSSSGNTIYF
NA	TRBJ2-3	NA	TRBV12-3/TRBV12-4	TGTGCCAGCAGTTTGTGGGGTGCAGATACGCAGTATTTT	CASSLWGADTQYF
NA	TRBJ1-4	NA	TRBV5-1	TGCGCCAGCAGCCTCGGTGTCGGTGGATCTAATGAAAAACTGTTTTTT	CASSLGVGGSNEKLFF
NA	TRBJ2-2	few	TRBV7-9	TGTGCCAGCCGGATAACAGGGAACACCGGGGAGCTGTTTTTT	CASRITGNTGELFF
NA	TRBJ2-3	once	TRBV7-8	TGTGCCAGCAGCTCACAGGGTCAACCGAGCACAGATACGCAGTATTTT	CASSSQGQPSTDTQYF
NA	TRBJ2-7	NA	TRBV7-2	TGTGCCAGCAGCTTAAACTACGAGCAGTACTTC	CASSLNYEQYF
NA	TRBJ2-5	few	TRBV12-2	TGTGCAAGTCGCTCATCCACACAGGGATTTCGGGAGACCCAGTACTTC	CASRSSTQGFRETQYF
NA	TRBJ1-5	NA	TRBV7-2	TGTGCCAGCAGCACCGACAGCTATCAGCCCCAGCATTTT	CASSTDSYQPQHF
TRBD1	TRBJ1-1	NA	TRBV5-6	TGTGCCAGCAGCGAAGCGGGACAGGGGGTGGATGAAGCTTTCTTT	CASSEAGQGVDEAFF
TRBD2	TRBJ2-5	NA	TRBV6-2/TRBV6-3	TGTGCCAGCAGTTACCTGCGGGGGGCCGGGGAGACCCAGTACTTC	CASSYLRGAGETQYF
TRBD2	TRBJ2-3	few	TRBV9	TGTGCCAGCAGCGTAGCCCCGGGGGGGCTTACGCAGTATTTT	CASSVAPGGLTQYF
NA	TRBJ2-7	few	TRBV7-3	TGTGCCAGCAGCCCCTATGATGGGTACGAGCAGTACTTC	CASSPYDGYEQYF
NA	TRBJ1-1	NA	TRBV7-2	TGTGCCAGCAGCTTAGTGTCGGCCAGGGCAACTGAAGCTTTCTTT	CASSLVSARATEAFF
NA	TRBJ1-6	NA	TRBV9	TGTGCCAGCAGTCTGGGGGCAGATAATTCACCCCTCCACTTT	CASSLGADNSPLHF
NA	TRBJ2-6	NA	TRBV19	TGTGCCAGTAGTAATGACAATGGGGCCAACGTCCTGACTTTC	CASSNDNGANVLTF
TRBD2	TRBJ2-3	NA	TRBV10-3	TGTGCCATCAGTTCCATTAGCGGGGGGGCAGATACGCAGTATTTT	CAISSISGGADTQYF
NA	TRBJ1-3	few	TRBV19	TGTGCCAGTAGTATCGACGGAAACACCATATATTTT	CASSIDGNTIYF
NA	TRBJ2-6	NA	TRBV5-1	TGCGCCAGCAGTAGGAACCCCGACTCTGGGGCCAACGTCCTGACTTTC	CASSRNPDSGANVLTF
NA	TRBJ1-6	few	TRBV11-1	TGTGCCAGCAGTCGACTAGGGGGTTCACCCCTCCACTTT	CASSRLGGSPLHF
NA	TRBJ1-4	NA	TRBV11-2	TGTGCCAGCAGCTTAACGGGTGATTATGAAAAACTGTTTTTT	CASSLTGDYEKLFF
TRBD2	TRBJ2-2	few	TRBV27	TGTGCCAGTAAGCGGGGTAGGAACACCGGGGAGCTGTTTTTT	CASKRGRNTGELFF
NA	TRBJ1-2	NA	TRBV7-2	TGTGCCAGCAGCCGCGCGCGGGACTATGGCTACACCTTC	CASSRARDYGYTF
NA	TRBJ1-5	NA	TRBV7-8	TGTGCCAGCAGCTTAGGGGAGGGGGGAAATCAGCCCCAGCATTTT	CASSLGEGGNQPQHF
NA	TRBJ2-2	NA	TRBV30	TGTGCCTGGAAGGAACGGACGTCCGGGGAGCTGTTTTTT	CAWKERTSGELFF
NA	TRBJ2-3	once	TRBV2	TGTGCCAGCAGTGAAGGGGGGGCCGCAGATACGCAGTATTTT	CASSEGGAADTQYF
NA	TRBJ2-7	NA	TRBV6-1	TGTGCCAGCAGTGAAAGATCGGGACTCCTCTCCTACGAGCAGTACTTC	CASSERSGLLSYEQYF
NA	TRBJ1-5	NA	TRBV19	TGTGCCAGTAGTATACGTCGGACAGAGGTTAAGGGAAGCAATCAGCCCCAGCATTTT	CASSIRRTEVKGSNQPQHF
NA	TRBJ1-2	once	TRBV20-1	TGCAGTGCTGGAAGTGGCTATGGCTACACCTTC	CSAGSGYGYTF
TRBD2	TRBJ2-7	NA	TRBV5-1	TGCGCCAGCAGCCCGACGGGACTAGCGGGCGCCGAGCAGTACTTC	CASSPTGLAGAEQYF
TRBD1	TRBJ1-1	NA	TRBV18	TGTGCCAGCTCACCACGAGGGGGCCATTTCATGGACACTGAAGCTTTCTTT	CASSPRGGHFMDTEAFF
TRBD2	TRBJ2-7	large	TRBV6-5	TGTGCCAGCAGTTACTCTACGGGAGGGATCTACGAGCAGTACTTC	CASSYSTGGIYEQYF
NA	TRBJ2-3	once	TRBV2	TGTGCCAGCAGGGCAAGGGGGGGGGATACGCAGTATTTT	CASRARGGDTQYF
NA	TRBJ2-1	NA	TRBV21-1	TGTGCCAGCAGCAAAGAGGGGCGGGAGGGCCTCTACAATGAGCAGTTCTTC	CASSKEGREGLYNEQFF
NA	TRBJ1-1	NA	TRBV18	TGTGCCAGCTCACCACCGTGGGGGACCCGGAACACTGAAGCTTTCTTT	CASSPPWGTRNTEAFF